A selection of T cell receptor beta chains follows, all from one sample in a study of shared clonotypes between healthy human individuals. Profiling relied on immunoSEQ multiplex PCR, and the TCRdb table lists in-frame clones only, not all of them. Here the sample spans approximately 700,000 clones, about three quarters being singletons. Source material: memory CD4+ T cells sorted from blood. These receptors were taken from a woman between 25 and 40 years old in good health. Each CDR3 is given with its conserved first and last residue. A D gene is named only where the DNA matches it firmly. Some rows have no size entry. The others give once, few or many, or a class for an expanded clone.

CDR3nt: TGTGCCAGCAGCGAGGGTCTAGCGTACAATGAGCAGTTCTTC
CDR3aa: CASSEGLAYNEQFF
abundance: -
j_gene: TRBJ2-1
d_gene: -
v_gene: TRBV11-2
len: 14

CDR3nt: TGTGCCAGCAGCGTGGGACTAGTCCCCCCCTACGAGCAGTACTTC
CDR3aa: CASSVGLVPPYEQYF
abundance: -
j_gene: TRBJ2-7
d_gene: TRBD2
v_gene: TRBV9
len: 15

CDR3nt: TGCGCCAGCAGCTTGGGGGCTTGGAGCTCCTACAATGAGCAGTTCTTC
CDR3aa: CASSLGAWSSYNEQFF
abundance: -
j_gene: TRBJ2-1
d_gene: -
v_gene: TRBV5-1
len: 16

CDR3nt: TGTGCCAGCAGTGTGGTCAGGGGATCTGGAAACACCATATATTTT
CDR3aa: CASSVVRGSGNTIYF
abundance: -
j_gene: TRBJ1-3
d_gene: -
v_gene: TRBV6-1
len: 15

CDR3nt: TGCGCCAGCAGCTTTACAGGGTTCTCCTACAATGAGCAGTTCTTC
CDR3aa: CASSFTGFSYNEQFF
abundance: -
j_gene: TRBJ2-1
d_gene: -
v_gene: TRBV5-1
len: 15

CDR3nt: TGTGCCAGCAGTTCTCGAGCGGGAGTTCCCACAGATACGCAGTATTTT
CDR3aa: CASSSRAGVPTDTQYF
abundance: few
j_gene: TRBJ2-3
d_gene: TRBD2
v_gene: TRBV28
len: 16

CDR3nt: TGTGCCAGTAGTATACAGGGGGCCCCGAACACTGAAGCTTTCTTT
CDR3aa: CASSIQGAPNTEAFF
abundance: few
j_gene: TRBJ1-1
d_gene: TRBD1
v_gene: TRBV19
len: 15

CDR3nt: TGCGCCAGCAGTGACGGGGCCTCATCTGGAAACACCATATATTTT
CDR3aa: CASSDGASSGNTIYF
abundance: few
j_gene: TRBJ1-3
d_gene: -
v_gene: TRBV10-2
len: 15

CDR3nt: TGTGCCAGTAGCAAAAATTTGGACAGCCCTAGCAATCAGCCCCAGCATTTT
CDR3aa: CASSKNLDSPSNQPQHF
abundance: few
j_gene: TRBJ1-5
d_gene: -
v_gene: TRBV19
len: 17

CDR3nt: TGCAGCGTTGATATGGTGCTAGCGGGAGCGTTGGGTGAGCAGTTCTTC
CDR3aa: CSVDMVLAGALGEQFF
abundance: -
j_gene: TRBJ2-1
d_gene: TRBD2
v_gene: TRBV29-1
len: 16

CDR3nt: TGTGCCAGCAGCGTAGAGGCGGGAGGGCCCCAAAACATTCAGTACTTC
CDR3aa: CASSVEAGGPQNIQYF
abundance: -
j_gene: TRBJ2-4
d_gene: TRBD2
v_gene: TRBV9
len: 16

CDR3nt: TGCAGCGCCCGACAGGGATCAAGCGGGGAGCTGTTTTTT
CDR3aa: CSARQGSSGELFF
abundance: -
j_gene: TRBJ2-2
d_gene: TRBD1
v_gene: TRBV29-1
len: 13

CDR3nt: TGTGCCAGCAGCTTGCGAGGTCAGGATTACTACGAGCAGTACTTC
CDR3aa: CASSLRGQDYYEQYF
abundance: -
j_gene: TRBJ2-7
d_gene: -
v_gene: TRBV5-8
len: 15

CDR3nt: TGCAGCGTTCGGCGACCCCAAGAGACCCAGTACTTC
CDR3aa: CSVRRPQETQYF
abundance: -
j_gene: TRBJ2-5
d_gene: -
v_gene: TRBV29-1
len: 12

CDR3nt: TGTGCCAGTAGGCTCTCGGCGTATGGCTACACCTTC
CDR3aa: CASRLSAYGYTF
abundance: -
j_gene: TRBJ1-2
d_gene: -
v_gene: TRBV19
len: 12

CDR3nt: TGTGCCAGCATTCGGGAGGGTGGAAAACTGTTTTTT
CDR3aa: CASIREGGKLFF
abundance: -
j_gene: TRBJ1-4
d_gene: -
v_gene: TRBV28
len: 12

CDR3nt: TGTGCCACCGGGACAGGGGCGGGGAATGAGCAGTTCTTC
CDR3aa: CATGTGAGNEQFF
abundance: -
j_gene: TRBJ2-1
d_gene: TRBD1
v_gene: TRBV14
len: 13

CDR3nt: TGTGCCAGCAGGAGCGGTAGCACAGATACGCAGTATTTT
CDR3aa: CASRSGSTDTQYF
abundance: -
j_gene: TRBJ2-3
d_gene: -
v_gene: TRBV28
len: 13

CDR3nt: TGTGCCAGCACCCCCGGGACTAACACAGATACGCAGTATTTT
CDR3aa: CASTPGTNTDTQYF
abundance: -
j_gene: TRBJ2-3
d_gene: TRBD2
v_gene: TRBV28
len: 14

CDR3nt: TGTGCCAGCAGCTCAACGTTAGATGAGCAGTTCTTC
CDR3aa: CASSSTLDEQFF
abundance: -
j_gene: TRBJ2-1
d_gene: -
v_gene: TRBV7-8
len: 12

CDR3nt: TGTGCCAGCAGTCATCGACAGGAATGGGAAATGAACACTGAAGCTTTCTTT
CDR3aa: CASSHRQEWEMNTEAFF
abundance: few
j_gene: TRBJ1-1
d_gene: -
v_gene: TRBV2
len: 17

CDR3nt: TGCAGCGTTGAAGAGCTCAGGGAAGCTGGAAACACCATATATTTT
CDR3aa: CSVEELREAGNTIYF
abundance: -
j_gene: TRBJ1-3
d_gene: -
v_gene: TRBV29-1
len: 15

CDR3nt: TGCAGCGGTTGGGGAGCGGGGGGCTCCTACAATGAGCAGTTCTTC
CDR3aa: CSGWGAGGSYNEQFF
abundance: -
j_gene: TRBJ2-1
d_gene: TRBD2
v_gene: TRBV29-1
len: 15

CDR3nt: TGTGCCAGCAGTCCCGCGGCAGGGAAAAATGAAAAACTGTTTTTT
CDR3aa: CASSPAAGKNEKLFF
abundance: -
j_gene: TRBJ1-4
d_gene: -
v_gene: TRBV28
len: 15

CDR3nt: TGTGCCACCAGCATGGGTGGGGAGTCGAACACCGGGGAGCTGTTTTTT
CDR3aa: CATSMGGESNTGELFF
abundance: -
j_gene: TRBJ2-2
d_gene: -
v_gene: TRBV15
len: 16

CDR3nt: TGTGCCAGTAGTATCGCAGGTGGAGAGACCCAGTACTTC
CDR3aa: CASSIAGGETQYF
abundance: few
j_gene: TRBJ2-5
d_gene: -
v_gene: TRBV19
len: 13

CDR3nt: TGCGCCAGCAGAATATCAGGGACAGGGCCTCAAGAGACCCAGTACTTC
CDR3aa: CASRISGTGPQETQYF
abundance: -
j_gene: TRBJ2-5
d_gene: TRBD1
v_gene: TRBV5-1
len: 16

CDR3nt: TGTGCCAGCAGTCAACGGACAGGAAGGACTGAAGCTTTCTTT
CDR3aa: CASSQRTGRTEAFF
abundance: -
j_gene: TRBJ1-1
d_gene: TRBD1
v_gene: TRBV25-1
len: 14

CDR3nt: TGTGCCAGCAGTCCGGCCGGGACCCTCTACGAGCAGTACTTC
CDR3aa: CASSPAGTLYEQYF
abundance: -
j_gene: TRBJ2-7
d_gene: -
v_gene: TRBV25-1
len: 14

CDR3nt: TGTGCCATCAGTGAGAAGGAGCTCGAGCAGTACTTC
CDR3aa: CAISEKELEQYF
abundance: -
j_gene: TRBJ2-7
d_gene: -
v_gene: TRBV10-3
len: 12

CDR3nt: TGTGCCAGCAGCCGACTTAGCGGGAACACCGGGGAGCTGTTTTTT
CDR3aa: CASSRLSGNTGELFF
abundance: few
j_gene: TRBJ2-2
d_gene: -
v_gene: TRBV11-2
len: 15

CDR3nt: TGCAGCGTCGTAGCGGGAGCATGGGAGACCCAGTACTTC
CDR3aa: CSVVAGAWETQYF
abundance: -
j_gene: TRBJ2-5
d_gene: TRBD2
v_gene: TRBV29-1
len: 13

CDR3nt: TGTGCCAGCAGTTTAAAGGGTCTGGTGAACACCGGGGAGCTGTTTTTT
CDR3aa: CASSLKGLVNTGELFF
abundance: -
j_gene: TRBJ2-2
d_gene: -
v_gene: TRBV27
len: 16

CDR3nt: TGTGCCAGCAGCCGGAATAGCGGGACTAACACCGGGGAGCTGTTTTTT
CDR3aa: CASSRNSGTNTGELFF
abundance: -
j_gene: TRBJ2-2
d_gene: TRBD2
v_gene: TRBV7-3
len: 16

CDR3nt: TGTGCCACCAGCAGAGATCTAAGGACTAGCGGGACCTCAGGAGGGGCCAACGTCCTGACTTTC
CDR3aa: CATSRDLRTSGTSGGANVLTF
abundance: -
j_gene: TRBJ2-6
d_gene: TRBD2
v_gene: TRBV15
len: 21

CDR3nt: TGTGCCATCGGGACTAGCGGGAGAACCGACTCCTACGAGCAGTACTTC
CDR3aa: CAIGTSGRTDSYEQYF
abundance: -
j_gene: TRBJ2-7
d_gene: TRBD2
v_gene: TRBV10-3
len: 16